The 14 T cell receptor beta chains in this list originate from one sample, sequenced in a study of Tregs in tolerant kidney transplant recipients. Method: immunoSEQ multiplex PCR; TCRdb's copy keeps in-frame clones and lacks some. The listing records about 30,000 clones. The material sequenced was CD8+ T cells from blood, taken before the transplant. The receptors were sampled from a human donor who received a combined kidney and bone marrow transplant.

With regard to this clone: The CDR3 goes on 3 residues after the read ends, and that part is filled in from the germline J gene. The chain links TRBV6-2 or TRBV6-3 to TRBJ2-1; TRBD2 aligns across 10 bases. The CDR3 runs to 14 residues. CDR1 and CDR2 (germline): MNHEY, SVGEGT. The ends lost 9 bases at V and 5 bases at J; junction bases unmatched: 7. CDR3 DNA, as far as it was read: TGTGCCAGTTCCGGCCTAGCGGGGGACAATGAG. The encoded protein is CASSGLAGDNE. The whole CDR3 protein reads CASSGLAGDNEQFF.

About this clone itself: Read coverage stops 3 residues before the CDR3 terminus; the germline J gene supplies the remainder. This chain connects TRBV7-9 to TRBJ2-2; D ambiguous. The ends were cut back, 0 bases at V and 6 bases at J, with 8 bases in the middle. CDR3 length: 14 residues. CDR1 and CDR2 from the germline V gene are SEHNR and FQNEAQ (reference sequence). The CDR3 DNA, read in part, is TGTGCCAGCAGCTTAGCTACGGTGGCCGGGGAG. Translating it yields CASSLATVAGE. The full CDR3 protein is CASSLATVAGELFF.

As for this clone: The read stops 3 residues short of the end of the CDR3; the missing end is completed from the germline J gene. The chain links TRBV11-2 to TRBJ2-3; unclear D gene. Germline CDR1 and CDR2: SGHAT and FQNNGV. The CDR3 is 13 amino acids. With 2 bases removed from V and 2 bases from J, the gap between germline ends came to 5 bases. This chain's CDR3 is CASSLHPTDTQYF. CDR3 bases read: TGTGCCAGCAGCTTACATCCCACAGATACG.

Remarks on this clone: With the read ending 3 residues before the CDR3 end, the germline J gene is used to fill in that end. The rearrangement joins TRBV5-6 to TRBJ1-1; no firm D call. Germline V CDR1 and CDR2: SGHDT, YYEEEE. The CDR3 is 12 residues long. With 2 bases removed from V and 2 bases from J, the gap between germline ends came to 4 bases. The DNA read from the CDR3 is TGTGCCAGCAGCTTTATTAACACTGAA. Its protein is CASSFINTE. The entire CDR3 protein is CASSFINTEAFF.

As concerns this clone: The CDR3 extends 3 residues past the end of the read, so its final part is completed from the germline J gene. This rearrangement joins TRBV29-1 to TRBJ2-7; 9 nucleotides align to TRBD1. The CDR3 is made up of 12 amino acids. CDR1 and CDR2 from the germline V gene are SQVTM and ANQGSEA. J lost 2 bases, V lost 6 bases, and 2 bases had no gene match. This CDR3 is CSVGQGTYEQYF. Incomplete CDR3 DNA: TGCAGCGTCGGACAGGGGACCTACGAG.

Turning to this clone: The read gets to within 3 residues of the CDR3 end, and the germline J gene fills in the rest. The gene calls are TRBV2 and TRBJ1-1, with TRBD1 matching 10 bases. Germline V CDR1 and CDR2: SNHLY, FYNNEI. The CDR3 consists of 14 residues. The ends lost 8 bases at V and 6 bases at J; junction bases unmatched: 9. The CDR3 bases that were read are TGTGCCAGCCGACAGGGGGCGTTGGTTGCTGAA. The encoded protein is CASRQGALVAE. The CDR3, in full, reads CASRQGALVAEAFF.

The CDR3 sequence is CSARWSGSVNTGELFF. CDR3 DNA, as far as it was read: TGCAGTGCTAGATGGAGCGGGAGTGTTAACACCGGGGAG. The chain is built from TRBV20-1 and TRBJ2-2; 8 bases are a match to TRBD2. The read ends 3 residues early relative to the CDR3; the germline J gene fills the gap. With V trimmed by 2 bases and J by 2 bases, 7 bases remained unmatched. CDR3 length: 16 amino acids. CDR1 is DFQATT, CDR2 SNEGSKA, per germline (reference sequence).

Comments on this clone: The read falls 3 residues short of the CDR3 end, and the missing part is taken from the germline J gene. V is TRBV19 and J is TRBJ1-1; no clear D gene. The ends were cut back, 1 base at V and 1 base at J, with 10 bases in the middle. The CDR3 consists of 15 residues. The germline V gene encodes CDR1 LNHDA and CDR2 SQIVND (reference sequence). The CDR3 here is CASSIVSGSNTEAFF. The sequenced part of the CDR3 DNA is TGTGCCAGTAGTATAGTATCCGGGTCGAACACTGAA.

A note on this clone: The read halts 3 residues ahead of the CDR3 end, with the missing end drawn from the germline J gene. V and J are TRBV20-1 and TRBJ1-5, with TRBD1 as a possible D gene (5 bases). Germline V gene data show CDR1 as DFQATT and CDR2 as SNEGSKA (reference sequence). There are 16 residues in the CDR3. Trimming took 0 bases from V and 3 from J, leaving 15 bases between them. CDR3 DNA, as far as it was read: TGCAGTGCTAGAGATCCGGGGGGATCGGACAATCAGCCC. Translated, it gives CSARDPGGSDNQP. The whole CDR3 region reads CSARDPGGSDNQPQHF.

As concerns this clone: The read halts 3 residues ahead of the CDR3 end, with the missing end drawn from the germline J gene. This chain joins TRBV5-1 and TRBJ2-1; D is perhaps TRBD1 or TRBD2 (5 bases each). Germline assignment: CDR1 SGHRS and CDR2 YFSETQ. The V gene lost 3 bases and the J gene lost 6 bases, with 31 bases spanning the gap. The CDR3 covers 20 residues. The CDR3 loop reads CASSYEGPNRYVYGANEQFF. Incomplete CDR3 DNA: TGCGCCAGCAGCTACGAGGGCCCCAACAGGTACGTTTATGGGGCCAATGAG.

A note on this clone: Coverage ceases 3 residues before the CDR3 finishes, and the germline J gene fills in the end. The V and J genes are TRBV5-5 and TRBJ2-2; no clear D. V was pared by 0 bases and J by 1 base, with 7 bases between. This CDR3 contains 15 residues. From germline, CDR1 is SGHKS and CDR2 YYEKEE (reference sequence). CDR3 bases read: TGTGCCAGCAGCTTGGAGTTCAGGAACACCGGGGAG. This gives the protein CASSLEFRNTGE. The whole CDR3 sequence is CASSLEFRNTGELFF.

As concerns this clone: The read stops 3 residues short of the end of the CDR3; the missing end is completed from the germline J gene. This chain joins TRBV4-2 and TRBJ2-2; 8 bases are a match to TRBD1. Germline V gene sequence: CDR1 LGHNA, CDR2 YNFKEQ. This CDR3 is built from 17 residues. The V and J ends lost 2 bases and 3 bases, in that order; junction bases with no gene match: 8. The covered CDR3 bases are TGTGCCAGCAGCCAATTTTTGACAGGGGAGGACACCGGGGAG. It encodes CASSQFLTGEDTGE. The CDR3 in its entirety is CASSQFLTGEDTGELFF.

The CDR3 bases that were read are TGCAGCGTTGCGCAGGGTTTCTACAATGAG. Translated: CSVAQGFYNE. The whole CDR3 is CSVAQGFYNEQFF. The chain is built from TRBV29-1 and TRBJ2-1; D may be TRBD1 (5 bases). From the germline J gene comes the end of the CDR3, since the read stops 3 residues before it. V gave up 4 bases and J gave up 3 bases, with 10 bases separating them. This CDR3 spans 13 amino acids. Germline V gene lookup returns CDR1 SQVTM and CDR2 ANQGSEA.

As concerns this clone: The read ends 3 residues early relative to the CDR3; the germline J gene fills the gap. J is TRBJ2-7 and V is TRBV19; no definite D call. CDR1 and CDR2 (germline): LNHDA, SQIVND (reference sequence). V was trimmed by 6 bases and J by 1 base, leaving 19 bases between them. The CDR3 is 16 residues long. CDR3 DNA, as far as it was read: TGTGCCAGTAGCCCCCCCCCTGCGCCGAATTCCTACGAG. It translates to CASSPPPAPNSYE. The entire CDR3 protein is CASSPPPAPNSYEQYF.